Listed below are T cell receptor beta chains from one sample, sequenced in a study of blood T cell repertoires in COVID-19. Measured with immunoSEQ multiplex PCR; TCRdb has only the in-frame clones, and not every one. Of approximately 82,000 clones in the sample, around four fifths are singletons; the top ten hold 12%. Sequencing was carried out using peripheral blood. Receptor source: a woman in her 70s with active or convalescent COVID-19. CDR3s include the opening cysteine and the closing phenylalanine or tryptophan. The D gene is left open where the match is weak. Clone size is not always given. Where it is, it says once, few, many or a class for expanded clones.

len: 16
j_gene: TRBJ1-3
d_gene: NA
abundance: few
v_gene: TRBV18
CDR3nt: TGTGCCAGCTCACCACAGGGGGAGACTTTTGGAAACACCATATATTTT
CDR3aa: CASSPQGETFGNTIYF

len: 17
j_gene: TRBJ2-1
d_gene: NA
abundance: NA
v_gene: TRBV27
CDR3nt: TGTGCCAGCAACAGGGTAACCCTCCAATTATCCTACAATGAGCAGTTCTTC
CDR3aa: CASNRVTLQLSYNEQFF

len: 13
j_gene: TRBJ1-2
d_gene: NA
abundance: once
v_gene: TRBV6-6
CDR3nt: TGTGCCAGCCAGGGCATCAATAACTATGGCTACACCTTC
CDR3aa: CASQGINNYGYTF

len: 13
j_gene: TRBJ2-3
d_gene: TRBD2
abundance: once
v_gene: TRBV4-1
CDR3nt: TGCGCCAGCAGCCAAGAGGAGGCGGGGGTGGCGAGTTTT
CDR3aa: CASSQEEAGVASF

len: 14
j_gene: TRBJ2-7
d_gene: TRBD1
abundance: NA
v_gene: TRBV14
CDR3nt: TGTGCCAGCAGCCCCGGACAGGGGCACCACGAGCAGTACTTC
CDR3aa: CASSPGQGHHEQYF

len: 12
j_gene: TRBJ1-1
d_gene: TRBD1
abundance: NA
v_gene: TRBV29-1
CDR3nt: TGCAGCGTTGGACAGGGATTCACTGAAGCTTTCTTT
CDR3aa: CSVGQGFTEAFF

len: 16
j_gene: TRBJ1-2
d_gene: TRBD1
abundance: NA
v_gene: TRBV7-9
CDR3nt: TGTGCCAGCAAGGCACAGGGGGCTTTTAGGAACTATGGCTACACCTTC
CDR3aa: CASKAQGAFRNYGYTF

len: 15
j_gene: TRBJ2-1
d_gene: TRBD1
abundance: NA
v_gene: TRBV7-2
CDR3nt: TGTGCCAGCAGCTTTGTGGGACAGCGGTACAATGAGCAGTTCTTC
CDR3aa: CASSFVGQRYNEQFF

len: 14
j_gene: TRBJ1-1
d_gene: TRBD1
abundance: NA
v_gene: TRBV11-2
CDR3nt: TGTGCCAGCAGCCTCGACAGGGCTCGAAGAGAAGCTTTCTTT
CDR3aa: CASSLDRARREAFF

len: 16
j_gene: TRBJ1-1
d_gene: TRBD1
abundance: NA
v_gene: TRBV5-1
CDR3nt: TGCGCCAGCAGATCACCGGAGACAGGGGGCTACACTGAAGCTTTCTTT
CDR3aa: CASRSPETGGYTEAFF

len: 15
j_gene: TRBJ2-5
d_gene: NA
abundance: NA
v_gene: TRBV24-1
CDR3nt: TGTGCCACCAGTGATTTTCGCCAGGGACAAGAGACCCAGTACTTC
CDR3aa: CATSDFRQGQETQYF

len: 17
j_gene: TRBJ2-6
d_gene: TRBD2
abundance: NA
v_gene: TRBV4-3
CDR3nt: TGCGCCAGCAGCCAATTCGCGGGGGTCTCTGGGGCCAACGTCCTGACTTTC
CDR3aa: CASSQFAGVSGANVLTF

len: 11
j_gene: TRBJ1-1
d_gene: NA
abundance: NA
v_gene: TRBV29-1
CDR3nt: TGCAGCGTCAAAATGAACACTGAAGCTTTCTTT
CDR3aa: CSVKMNTEAFF

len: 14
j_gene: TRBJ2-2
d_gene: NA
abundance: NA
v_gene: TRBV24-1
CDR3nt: TGTGCCACCAGTGACGCCAGGGGAGCCGGGGAGCTGTTTTTT
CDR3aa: CATSDARGAGELFF

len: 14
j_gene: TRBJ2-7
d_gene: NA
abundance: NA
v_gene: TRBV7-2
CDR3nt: TGTGCCAGCAGCTTAGTCCGGCAGGGGGGCGAGCAGTACTTC
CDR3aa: CASSLVRQGGEQYF

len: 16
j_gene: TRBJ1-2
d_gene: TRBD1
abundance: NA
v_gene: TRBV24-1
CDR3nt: TGTGCCACCAGTGATTCCCGACAGGGACGGATCTATGGCTACACCTTC
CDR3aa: CATSDSRQGRIYGYTF

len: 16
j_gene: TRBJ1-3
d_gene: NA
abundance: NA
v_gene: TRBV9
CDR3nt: TGTGCCAGCAGCGTAGATCCGGGTAAAACTGGAAACACCATATATTTT
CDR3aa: CASSVDPGKTGNTIYF

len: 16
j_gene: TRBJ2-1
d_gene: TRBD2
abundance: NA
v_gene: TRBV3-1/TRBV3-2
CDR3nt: TGTGCCAGCAGCCAAGTGAGCGGGACCACACACCCCATCCAGTTCTTC
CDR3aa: CASSQVSGTTHPIQFF

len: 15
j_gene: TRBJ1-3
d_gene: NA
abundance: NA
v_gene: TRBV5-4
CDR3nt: TGTGCCAGCACCATGATCGGACAATCTGGAAACACCATATATTTT
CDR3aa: CASTMIGQSGNTIYF

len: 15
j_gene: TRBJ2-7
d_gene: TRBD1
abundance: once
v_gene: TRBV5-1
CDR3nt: TGCGCCAGCAGCTTGGGGGGACAGGGCACCTACGAGCAGTACTTC
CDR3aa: CASSLGGQGTYEQYF

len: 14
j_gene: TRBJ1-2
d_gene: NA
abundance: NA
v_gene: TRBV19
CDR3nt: TGTGCCAGTAGCCAGACGGCCCAGGGCTATGGCTACACCTTC
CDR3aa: CASSQTAQGYGYTF

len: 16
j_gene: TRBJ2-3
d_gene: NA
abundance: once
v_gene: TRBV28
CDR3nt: TGTGCCAGCAGTCCGGGGAGACACTATAGCACAGATACGCAGTATTTT
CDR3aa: CASSPGRHYSTDTQYF

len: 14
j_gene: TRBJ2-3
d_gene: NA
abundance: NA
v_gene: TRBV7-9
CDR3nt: TGTGCCAGCCAGAGACGGGTGCCCACAGATACGCAGTATTTT
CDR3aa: CASQRRVPTDTQYF

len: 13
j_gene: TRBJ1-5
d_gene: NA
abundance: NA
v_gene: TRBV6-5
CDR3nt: TGTGCCAGCAGTACAGGGAGATATCAGCCCCAGCATTTT
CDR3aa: CASSTGRYQPQHF

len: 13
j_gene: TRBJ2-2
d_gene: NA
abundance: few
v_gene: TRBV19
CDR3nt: TGTGCCAGTACGGGAAGGGAAGACGGGGAGCTGTTTTTT
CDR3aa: CASTGREDGELFF

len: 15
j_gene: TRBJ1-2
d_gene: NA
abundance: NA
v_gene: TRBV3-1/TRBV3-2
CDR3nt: TGTGCCAGCAGCCAGTGGGCAGGGGTTGAGCGTGGCTACACCTTC
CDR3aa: CASSQWAGVERGYTF

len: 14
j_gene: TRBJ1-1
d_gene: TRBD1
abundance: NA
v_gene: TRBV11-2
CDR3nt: TGTGCCAGCAGCTCGGGACAGAAGAGCACTGAAGCTTTCTTT
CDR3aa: CASSSGQKSTEAFF

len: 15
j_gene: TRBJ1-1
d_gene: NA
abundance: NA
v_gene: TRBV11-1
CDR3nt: TGTGCCAGCAGCGCGGACATCGTTTCGAACACTGAAGCTTTCTTT
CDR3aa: CASSADIVSNTEAFF

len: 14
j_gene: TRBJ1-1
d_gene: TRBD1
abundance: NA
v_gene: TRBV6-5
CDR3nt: TGTGCCAGCAGCGACAGGGTCCGGTTCACTGAAGCTTTCTTT
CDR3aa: CASSDRVRFTEAFF

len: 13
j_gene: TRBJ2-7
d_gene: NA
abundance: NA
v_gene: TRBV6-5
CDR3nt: TGTGCCAGCAGCCGGACAGTTAACTACGAGCAGTACTTC
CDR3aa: CASSRTVNYEQYF

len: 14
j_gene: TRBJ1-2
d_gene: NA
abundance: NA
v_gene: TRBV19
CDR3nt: TGTGCCAGTAGTACGGCCTGGGCAGGTAATGGCTACACCTTC
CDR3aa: CASSTAWAGNGYTF

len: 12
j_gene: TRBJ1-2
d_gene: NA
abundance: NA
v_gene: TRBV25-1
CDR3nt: TGTGCCAGCAGTGCCGTTAACTATGGCTACACCTTC
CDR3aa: CASSAVNYGYTF

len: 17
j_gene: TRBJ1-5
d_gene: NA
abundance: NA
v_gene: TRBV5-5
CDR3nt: TGTGCCAGCAGCAAGCGAATGGACGGACTGATGAATCAGCCCCAGCATTTT
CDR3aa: CASSKRMDGLMNQPQHF

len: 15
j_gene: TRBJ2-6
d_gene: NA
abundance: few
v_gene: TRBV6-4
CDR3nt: TGTGCCAGCAGAGCAACAGGCTCTGGGGCCAACGTCCTGACTTTC
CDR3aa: CASRATGSGANVLTF

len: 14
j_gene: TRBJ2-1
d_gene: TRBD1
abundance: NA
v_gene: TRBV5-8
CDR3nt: TGTGCCAGCAGCATACGCTTAGGGGGCGAGGAGCAGTTCTTC
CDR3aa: CASSIRLGGEEQFF

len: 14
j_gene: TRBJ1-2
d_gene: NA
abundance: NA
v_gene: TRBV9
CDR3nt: TGTGCCAGCAGCGTAGCTACCAGGGACTATGGCTACACCTTC
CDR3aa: CASSVATRDYGYTF

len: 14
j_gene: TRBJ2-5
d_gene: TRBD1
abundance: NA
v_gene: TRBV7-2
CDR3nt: TGTGCCAGCAGCTTTGACAGGGGTGTTGAGACCCAGTACTTC
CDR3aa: CASSFDRGVETQYF

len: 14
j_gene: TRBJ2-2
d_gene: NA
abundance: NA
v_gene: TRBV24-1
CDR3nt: TGTGCCACCAGTGGGCAGGCCTACACCGGGGAGCTGTTTTTT
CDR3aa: CATSGQAYTGELFF

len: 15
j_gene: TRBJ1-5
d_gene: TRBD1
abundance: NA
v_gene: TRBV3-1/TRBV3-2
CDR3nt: TGTGCCAGCAGCCAAGGCACAGGGGGTGGGCAGCCCCAGCATTTT
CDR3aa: CASSQGTGGGQPQHF

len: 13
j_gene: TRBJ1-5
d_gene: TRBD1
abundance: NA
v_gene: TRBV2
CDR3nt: TGTGCCAGCAGGGAGGGACAGGGCGAGCCCCAGCATTTT
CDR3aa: CASREGQGEPQHF

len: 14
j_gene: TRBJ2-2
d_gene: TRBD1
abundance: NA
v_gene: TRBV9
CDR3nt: TGTGCCAGCAGCGTAGAGGGGGCGGCCGGGGAGCTGTTTTTT
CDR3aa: CASSVEGAAGELFF